The T cell receptor (beta chain) described here comes from a study of T cell responses to AZD1222 COVID-19 vaccine. TCRdb's copy holds only in-frame clones and misses some; the assay was immunoSEQ multiplex PCR. The table lists approximately 180,000 clones, around 92% of them singletons. Notes on the study in general: Only after the peak T cell response were repertoires sampled.

This clone was picked up one time. Its antigen remains unknown. The CDR3 spans 14 residues. Germline-derived CDR1 and CDR2 are GTSNPN and SVGIG (reference sequence). V lost 1 base and J lost 8; bases outside the gene matches: 5. Sequenced material: peripheral blood, taken on day 0 of AZD1222 vaccination. The V gene is TRBV30, the J gene TRBJ1-5; TRBD1 agrees at 10 bases. The receptor comes from an adult in good health. The CDR3 loop reads CAWSATGGWEPQHF. Written as DNA, the CDR3 is TGTGCCTGGAGTGCGACAGGGGGCTGGGAGCCCCAGCATTTT.